This TCR beta chain was observed in a study of CD8+CD57+ T cells in acquired aplastic anemia. As for the study in general: On average, sorted CD4+ and CD8+ cells gave around 3 ug of DNA.

This clonotype was seen many times. Flow cytometry had shown expanded CD8+CD57+ cells in the patients chosen for sequencing. Germline values: CDR1 KGHDR, CDR2 SFDVKD. The CDR3 loop spans 14 amino acids. Between the trimmed V and J ends, which lost 5 bases and 11 bases, there was a span of 18 bases. Investigators profiled TCR beta VDJ and CDR3 from genomic DNA template. Each CDR3 protein is one row after TCRdb ran MiXCR on the reads. The data contain roughly 240,000 distinct CDR3 sequences, 40% to 50% of them singletons. V usage is TRBV24-1 and J usage is TRBJ1-5, with D possibly matching TRBD1 (5 bases). The receptor's source is a human donor with aplastic anemia. Sequenced input: sorted CD4+, CD8+, or CD8+CD57+ T cells (not recorded which) from PBMCs. CDR3 region: CATSVLVELQAQHF. The CDR3 DNA is TGTGCCACCAGTGTCCTAGTCGAATTACAGGCCCAGCATTTT.